This T cell receptor (beta chain) was obtained from a study of T cell repertoires in cytomegalovirus infection. Study-level information: CMV infection and matching HLA type were both indicated by public TCR beta signatures.

TCRdb used MiXCR to reprocess the reads, holding one entry per CDR3 protein. The profile shows roughly 180,000 distinct CDR3 sequences, less than 25% of them singletons. The ends were cut back, 4 bases at V and 7 bases at J, with 19 bases in the middle. CDR3 length: 15 residues. Germline V CDR1 and CDR2: MGHRA, YSYEKL. Concerning this clonotype itself: What it binds is unknown.

The input for sequencing was CD8+ T cells from cultured PBMCs, taken from culture after CMV antigen stimulation. The receptor was isolated from a human donor in good health (CMV status not recorded). Some clones in this sample may be carry-over from other donors' samples. The chain has TRBV4-1 and TRBJ1-1; no clear D gene. Written as DNA, the CDR3 is TGCGCCAGCAGCCGGGCGGGCACGCGGTACAGTGAAGCTTTCTTT. Its protein product is CASSRAGTRYSEAFF.